The rows below give T cell receptor beta chains drawn from one sample of a study of control samples from healthy donors and cancer patients. Data came from immunoSEQ multiplex PCR; TCRdb stores just in-frame clones and leaves some out. Of 100,000 or so clones in the sample, roughly 85% were seen once. Sequenced sample: blood. The receptors here all came from a woman between 45 and 65 years old in good health. CDR3s include the opening cysteine and the closing phenylalanine or tryptophan. Fields, in order: V gene, J gene, D gene, clone size, CDR3 protein, CDR3 DNA. D genes are given only for firm matches. Where a row states a size, it is once, few, many or the class of an expanded clone; other rows omit it.

>TRBV3-1/TRBV3-2|TRBJ1-6|-|few
CASSPGLGGHSYNSPLHF
TGTGCCAGCAGCCCGGGACTCGGGGGGCACTCCTATAATTCACCCCTCCACTTT
>TRBV18|TRBJ1-2|-|-
CASSPRKGNGGYTF
TGTGCCAGCTCACCTCGGAAGGGGAATGGTGGCTACACCTTC
>TRBV3-1/TRBV3-2|TRBJ2-1|-|-
CASSPDSGSFNEQFF
TGTGCCAGCAGCCCAGACAGCGGGTCCTTCAATGAGCAGTTCTTC
>TRBV14|TRBJ2-7|-|once
CASSHGLELGTYEQYF
TGTGCCAGCAGCCATGGATTGGAGCTGGGAACCTACGAGCAGTACTTC
>TRBV15|TRBJ2-1|TRBD1|-
CATSREPQGANEQFF
TGTGCCACCAGCAGAGAACCACAGGGGGCAAATGAGCAGTTCTTC
>TRBV12-3/TRBV12-4|TRBJ1-1|TRBD1|once
CASSQGYTEAFF
TGTGCCAGCTCACAGGGGTACACTGAAGCTTTCTTT
>TRBV5-6|TRBJ2-1|-|-
CASSLEGGIVFNEQFF
TGTGCCAGCAGCTTGGAGGGGGGCATTGTTTTTAATGAGCAGTTCTTC
>TRBV19|TRBJ1-2|-|-
CASSIDSTGIDYGYTF
TGTGCCAGTAGTATAGATTCAACCGGGATCGACTATGGCTACACCTTC
>TRBV11-3|TRBJ2-2|-|-
CASKRRANTGELFF
TGTGCCAGCAAAAGGAGGGCGAACACCGGGGAGCTGTTTTTT
>TRBV9|TRBJ1-1|-|medium-sized
CASSVEPGANTEAFF
TGTGCCAGCAGCGTAGAACCAGGGGCAAACACTGAAGCTTTCTTT
>TRBV29-1|TRBJ1-4|-|few
CSVGPTSATNEKLFF
TGCAGCGTGGGGCCTACCAGTGCAACTAATGAAAAACTGTTTTTT
>TRBV28|TRBJ2-7|-|-
CASSRPGLQTSYEQYF
TGTGCCAGCAGCCGACCTGGGTTGCAGACCTCCTACGAGCAGTACTTC
>TRBV5-4|TRBJ2-7|TRBD2|-
CASSSWAGGTYEQYF
TGTGCCAGCAGCTCCTGGGCGGGAGGGACCTACGAGCAGTACTTC
>TRBV30|TRBJ1-2|-|-
CAWSGQAYGYTF
TGTGCCTGGAGTGGACAGGCGTACGGCTACACCTTC
>TRBV7-3|TRBJ2-3|TRBD1|-
CASSLRGQVTDTQYF
TGTGCCAGCAGCTTAAGGGGACAGGTAACAGATACGCAGTATTTT
>TRBV10-3|TRBJ1-4|TRBD1|-
CAISEKVLTGVATNEKLFF
TGTGCCATCAGTGAGAAGGTATTGACAGGGGTGGCAACTAATGAAAAACTGTTTTTT
>TRBV19|TRBJ2-2|-|-
CASSITRTGELFF
TGTGCCAGTAGTATAACCCGCACCGGGGAGCTGTTTTTT
>TRBV15|TRBJ2-3|TRBD1|-
CATSRYPSKDRGVTDTQYF
TGTGCCACCAGCAGATACCCGAGCAAAGACAGGGGGGTCACAGATACGCAGTATTTT
>TRBV7-9|TRBJ2-1|TRBD2|-
CASSPRVAGGRNEQFF
TGTGCCAGCAGCCCCCGGGTAGCGGGGGGCAGGAATGAGCAGTTCTTC
>TRBV7-8|TRBJ2-7|-|-
CASSFGRFSYEQYF
TGTGCCAGCAGCTTTGGAAGATTCTCCTACGAGCAGTACTTC
>TRBV28|TRBJ1-5|TRBD1|-
CASSGTGNQPQHF
TGTGCCAGCAGTGGGACAGGGAATCAGCCCCAGCATTTT
>TRBV6-2/TRBV6-3|TRBJ2-5|-|-
CASSYGEAMYQETQYF
TGTGCCAGCAGTTACGGGGAAGCCATGTACCAAGAGACCCAGTACTTC
>TRBV18|TRBJ2-5|TRBD1|-
CASSPPDRVETQYF
TGTGCCAGCTCACCTCCAGACAGGGTCGAGACCCAGTACTTC
>TRBV27|TRBJ2-1|-|-
CASSDVLQNEQFF
TGTGCCAGCTCTGACGTACTGCAGAATGAGCAGTTCTTC
>TRBV12-3/TRBV12-4|TRBJ1-5|-|-
CASSYSENQPQHF
TGTGCCAGCAGTTATAGTGAGAATCAGCCCCAGCATTTT
>TRBV6-1|TRBJ1-4|-|-
CASSEAAAGPYEKLFF
TGTGCCAGCAGTGAAGCGGCAGCAGGGCCTTATGAAAAACTGTTTTTT
>TRBV7-2|TRBJ2-7|-|-
CASSFGWVGEQYF
TGTGCCAGCAGCTTTGGCTGGGTAGGCGAGCAGTACTTC
>TRBV4-3|TRBJ1-2|TRBD1|-
CASSQAGTGGRGYGYTF
TGCGCCAGCAGCCAAGCCGGGACAGGGGGAAGGGGCTATGGCTACACCTTC
>TRBV3-1/TRBV3-2|TRBJ2-2|-|-
CASNQVISTGELFF
TGTGCCAGCAACCAAGTGATCAGCACCGGGGAGCTGTTTTTT
>TRBV24-1|TRBJ1-5|-|-
CATSEEIWSSPQHF
TGTGCCACCAGTGAGGAAATTTGGAGTTCTCCCCAGCATTTT
>TRBV27|TRBJ1-1|-|-
CASSLVQGVNTEAFF
TGTGCCAGCAGTTTAGTCCAGGGAGTGAACACTGAAGCTTTCTTT
>TRBV5-1|TRBJ2-3|TRBD2|-
CASRTSGRTNTDTQYF
TGCGCCAGCAGGACTAGCGGGAGGACGAACACAGATACGCAGTATTTT
>TRBV2|TRBJ1-4|-|-
CASSQDAQLGEKLFF
TGTGCCAGCAGTCAGGACGCCCAACTGGGTGAAAAACTGTTTTTT
>TRBV7-9|TRBJ2-4|TRBD1|-
CASSADRAVNIQYF
TGTGCCAGCAGCGCGGACAGGGCTGTAAACATTCAGTACTTC
>TRBV18|TRBJ1-4|TRBD1|-
CASRQGTTNEKLFF
TGTGCCAGCCGACAGGGGACAACTAATGAAAAACTGTTTTTT
>TRBV7-8|TRBJ1-2|TRBD1|-
CASSLATGSYGYTF
TGTGCCAGCAGCTTAGCGACAGGGAGCTATGGCTACACCTTC
>TRBV5-6|TRBJ1-2|TRBD1|-
CASSLVQRQGDQGYTF
TGTGCCAGCAGCTTGGTTCAGAGACAGGGGGATCAGGGCTACACCTTC
>TRBV9|TRBJ1-4|TRBD1|few
CASSPFGTGYEKLFF
TGTGCCAGCAGCCCGTTTGGGACAGGGTATGAAAAACTGTTTTTT
>TRBV28|TRBJ2-3|TRBD1|once
CASSPGQGIPDTQYF
TGTGCCAGCAGTCCAGGACAGGGGATTCCAGATACGCAGTATTTT
>TRBV20-1|TRBJ1-4|TRBD1|-
CSASPGQGLMTEKLFF
TGCAGTGCGAGTCCGGGACAGGGCCTAATGACTGAAAAACTGTTTTTT
>TRBV19|TRBJ1-1|-|-
CASSVQAAYTEAFF
TGTGCCAGTAGTGTACAGGCTGCGTACACTGAAGCTTTCTTT
>TRBV5-6|TRBJ2-7|-|-
CASSSPKDGTSYEQYF
TGTGCCAGCAGCTCACCAAAAGACGGTACCTCCTACGAGCAGTACTTC
>TRBV9|TRBJ2-3|TRBD2|-
CASSASGYTDTQYF
TGTGCCAGCAGCGCTAGCGGCTACACAGATACGCAGTATTTT
>TRBV4-2|TRBJ1-3|TRBD1|-
CASSQDQATGQGYF
TGTGCCAGCAGCCAAGATCAAGCAACAGGACAGGGTTATTTT
>TRBV5-1|TRBJ2-1|TRBD2|-
CASSLVLAGLGDEQFF
TGCGCCAGCAGCTTGGTTCTAGCGGGACTGGGTGATGAGCAGTTCTTC
>TRBV6-6|TRBJ1-4|-|-
CANGRGVATNEKLFF
TGTGCCAACGGTAGGGGTGTAGCAACTAATGAAAAACTGTTTTTT
>TRBV9|TRBJ2-5|-|once
CASSVEAGSGETQYF
TGTGCCAGCAGCGTAGAAGCCGGGTCCGGCGAGACCCAGTACTTC
>TRBV7-9|TRBJ1-4|-|once
CASSFNLQEDVTNEKLFF
TGTGCCAGCAGCTTCAATCTTCAGGAGGATGTAACTAATGAAAAACTGTTTTTT
>TRBV28|TRBJ1-1|-|-
CASNPSNTEAFF
TGTGCCAGCAACCCTTCTAACACTGAAGCTTTCTTT
>TRBV7-9|TRBJ2-7|-|once
CASSSTLPGQTYEQYF
TGTGCCAGCAGCTCAACCCTCCCGGGACAAACATACGAGCAGTACTTC
>TRBV5-6|TRBJ2-2|TRBD2|-
CASSFSGGNTGELFF
TGTGCCAGCAGCTTTAGCGGGGGGAACACCGGGGAGCTGTTTTTT
>TRBV11-3|TRBJ2-5|-|few
CASSRGSVGQETQYF
TGTGCCAGCAGCCGCGGCTCGGTAGGCCAAGAGACCCAGTACTTC
>TRBV5-1|TRBJ1-1|TRBD1|-
CASSWGTVGNTEAFF
TGCGCCAGCAGCTGGGGGACAGTTGGGAACACTGAAGCTTTCTTT
>TRBV6-5|TRBJ1-2|TRBD1|-
CASSPGTGGGYGYTF
TGTGCCAGCAGTCCCGGGACAGGGGGCGGGTATGGCTACACCTTC
>TRBV7-3|TRBJ2-7|TRBD2|-
CASSLSGWTSGSYEQYF
TGTGCCAGCAGCTTAAGTGGTTGGACTAGCGGATCCTACGAGCAGTACTTC